Listed here are 5 T cell receptor beta chains from one sample, sequenced in a study of identifying expanded T cells in peripheral blood (dated by TCRdb to between 2017 and 2020). Library generation was performed with the immunoSEQ multiplex PCR assay. The clones in this table, taken by TCRdb from immuneACCESS, are in-frame only. Not every clone is retained; where verified, under half of the shortfall comes from an unresolved V gene, and the cause of the rest is unknown. The table for this sample lists some 91,000 clones; around 88% of them were counted only once. Over 3% of the sample is in the top ten clones. The material sequenced was blood. These receptors came from a person aged 18 to 75 in good health.

J is TRBJ2-2 and V is TRBV5-5, with TRBD2 matching over 8 bases. Trimming took 1 base from V and 3 from J; bases not matched to a gene: 11. Germline loops: CDR1 SGHKS, CDR2 YYEKEE (reference sequence). CDR3 size: 18 residues. CDR3 bases: TGTGCCAGCAGCTTGCACCCCAGCGGGAGTAGCGACACCGGGGAGCTGTTTTTT. Residues: CASSLHPSGSSDTGELFF.

V is TRBV5-4 and J is TRBJ2-1; D not certain. Germline V gives CDR1 SGHNT, CDR2 YYREEE (reference sequence). V was shortened by 1 base and J by 8 bases, with 7 bases between the two germline ends. The CDR3 covers 12 residues. CDR3 bases: TGTGCCAGCAGCTTGTTCATGCATGAGCAGTTCTTC. Amino acid sequence: CASSLFMHEQFF.

The rearrangement joins TRBV4-1 to TRBJ2-7; possible D gene TRBD2, 5 bases. V was shortened by 1 base and J by 3 bases, with 22 bases between the two germline ends. CDR3 size: 18 residues. Per the germline V gene, CDR1 is MGHRA and CDR2 is YSYEKL. The DNA of the CDR3 is TGCGCCAGCAGCCAAGGACCGGCACGGACTGAAGTAGGCTACGAGCAGTACTTC. This codes for CASSQGPARTEVGYEQYF.

The chain uses TRBV7-2 and TRBJ1-2; 10 bases line up with TRBD1. Germline trimming cut 2 bases from V and 5 bases from J; bases unmatched to any gene: 2. Germline assignment: CDR1 SGHTA and CDR2 FQGNSA. The CDR3 is made up of 14 amino acids. CDR3 residues: CASSLWDRGYGYTF. DNA of the CDR3: TGTGCCAGCAGCTTATGGGACAGGGGTTATGGCTACACCTTC. Filled out from reference TRBV7-2 and TRBJ1-2, the complete variable domain reads GAGVSQSPSNKVTEKGKDVELRCDPISGHTALYWYRQSLGQGLEFLIYFQGNSAPDKSGLPSDRFSAERTGGSVSTLTIQRTQQEDSAVYLCASSLWDRGYGYTFGSGTRLTVV.

V gene TRBV5-1 combines with J gene TRBJ1-2; 12 bases line up with TRBD1. V lost 0 bases to trimming and J lost 8 bases; unmatched junction nucleotides: 5. The CDR3 length is 15 residues. Per germline, CDR1 SGHRS and CDR2 YFSETQ. DNA of the CDR3: TGCGCCAGCAGCTTGGCAGGGACAGGGGGCGAGGGCTACACCTTC. Translating it yields CASSLAGTGGEGYTF.